Listed here are 28 T cell receptor beta chains from one sample, sequenced in a study of CD8+ T cells in alopecia areata. Isolated RNA was reverse transcribed into cDNA used as the sequencing template. Produced via immunoSEQ multiplex PCR; TCRdb's table is partial and in-frame only. This table has around 250,000 clones, 67% appearing once. This sample comprised CD4+ T cells sorted from blood, obtained at week 0. Every receptor here comes from a human donor with alopecia areata.

A note on this clone: Within the sample, other DNA sequences also encode this same CDR3. The rearrangement uses TRBV30 and TRBJ1-1; unclear D gene. This CDR3 spans 13 amino acids. Trimming took off 0 bases at V and 1 base at J, with 6 bases between the two ends. CDR1 GTSNPN and CDR2 SVGIG come from the germline V gene (reference sequence). The CDR3 loop is CAWSVRQNTEAFF. CDR3 coding DNA: TGTGCCTGGAGTGTAAGACAGAACACTGAAGCTTTCTTT.

The CDR3 bases are TGTGCCAGCAGCGGGGAAGATACGCAGTATTTT. This sequence encodes CASSGEDTQYF. This rearrangement joins TRBV7-2 to TRBJ2-3; D gene ambiguous. The CDR3 contains 11 residues. With 5 bases removed from V and 5 bases from J, the gap between germline ends came to 5 bases. Germline values: CDR1 SGHTA, CDR2 FQGNSA.

This sequence joins TRBV7-6 and TRBJ2-3; TRBD1 aligns across 8 bases. V gave up 5 bases and J gave up 3 bases; unmatched junction bases: 4. The CDR3 sequence is 14 residues long. Germline-derived CDR1 and CDR2 are SGHVS and FNYEAQ. This CDR3 reads CASSPGGWTDTQYF. For the CDR3, the DNA is TGTGCCAGCAGCCCAGGGGGCTGGACAGATACGCAGTATTTT.

The chain uses TRBV10-3 and TRBJ2-1, with TRBD1 as a possible D gene (7 bases). The CDR3 consists of 14 residues. CDR1 and CDR2 (germline): ENHRY, SYGVKD. The V end was cut by 5 bases, the J end by 6 bases, with 14 bases between. CDR3 amino acids: CAISRQGGPNEQFF. CDR3 DNA: TGTGCCATCAGTCGACAGGGAGGTCCCAATGAGCAGTTCTTC.

The chain links TRBV4-1 to TRBJ1-2, with D possibly being TRBD1 (5 bases). V was cut by 0 bases and J by 4 bases, with 9 bases left in between. The CDR3 sequence is 14 residues long. Per germline, CDR1 MGHRA and CDR2 YSYEKL. CDR3 in amino acids: CASSQETEIYGYTF. CDR3 nucleotides: TGCGCCAGCAGCCAAGAGACAGAGATCTATGGCTACACCTTC.

The chain has TRBV5-1 and TRBJ1-1; D might be TRBD1 (5 bases). Germline V gene lookup returns CDR1 SGHRS and CDR2 YFSETQ. Trimming took 0 bases from V and 3 from J, leaving 12 bases between them. The CDR3 totals 15 residues. The DNA of the CDR3 is TGCGCCAGCAGCTTGGATCGGGGGTTCGACACTGAAGCTTTCTTT. Translated, it gives CASSLDRGFDTEAFF.

The rearrangement joins TRBV7-9 to TRBJ1-1, with 7 bases lining up with TRBD1. V shed 5 bases, J shed 3 bases, and the junction held 3 bases outside the gene matches. The germline V gene encodes CDR1 SEHNR and CDR2 FQNEAQ (reference sequence). The CDR3 totals 13 residues. As DNA, the CDR3 is TGTGCCAGCAGCCCAACAGGGGACACTGAAGCTTTCTTT. This translates into CASSPTGDTEAFF.

The chain links TRBV19 to TRBJ1-5, with D perhaps TRBD1 (6 bases). Looked up from germline, CDR1 is LNHDA and CDR2 is SQIVND (reference sequence). This CDR3 has 15 residues. V was cut by 4 bases and J by 4 bases, with 14 bases left in between. CDR3 sequence reads: CASSTQGRSNQPQHF. The DNA of the CDR3 is TGTGCCAGTAGTACCCAGGGGAGATCGAATCAGCCCCAGCATTTT.

The chain carries TRBV5-4 and TRBJ1-2, with D possibly TRBD1 on 6 matching bases. There are 15 residues in the CDR3. The germline V gene has CDR1 SGHNT and CDR2 YYREEE (reference sequence). Trimming cost V 0 bases and J 4 bases, with 13 bases left between them. Here the CDR3 DNA reads TGTGCCAGCAGCTTGGACGGGGGCGCCGGCTATGGCTACACCTTC. Protein sequence: CASSLDGGAGYGYTF.

The CDR3 coding sequence is TGTGCCAGTAGTATTAGGGGAAGCATTCAGTACTTC. This sequence encodes CASSIRGSIQYF. The chain links TRBV19 to TRBJ2-4; TRBD1 might be the D (5 bases). Germline CDR1 is LNHDA and CDR2 is SQIVND (reference sequence). The CDR3 length is 12 residues. The germline V and J ends were trimmed by 3 bases and 9 bases, with 9 bases remaining between them.

J is TRBJ1-2 and V is TRBV29-1, with TRBD1 matching over 12 bases. The ends lost 4 bases at V and 6 bases at J; junction bases unmatched: 9. In germline, CDR1 is SQVTM, CDR2 ANQGSEA. This CDR3 has 15 amino acids. CDR3 coding DNA: TGCAGCGTTGGAAGCGCGGGACAGGGGGCGGATGGCTACACCTTC. It encodes CSVGSAGQGADGYTF.

This clone turned up a few times. The V gene is TRBV19, the J gene TRBJ2-4; D assignment may be TRBD1 or TRBD2 (5 bases each). This CDR3 has 16 residues. CDR1 and CDR2 (germline): LNHDA, SQIVND (reference sequence). Trimming pared 7 bases from V and 7 bases from J, leaving 23 bases between. CDR3 nucleotides: TGTGCCAGTACCCTCGAGGGGATGGGGGTGCACAACATTCAGTACTTC. Translating gives CASTLEGMGVHNIQYF.

This clone turned up a few times. This rearrangement joins TRBV25-1 to TRBJ2-2; no reliable D call. The CDR3 extends over 14 amino acids. The germline CDR1 and CDR2 sequences are MGHDK and SYGVNS. The germline V and J ends were trimmed by 7 bases and 6 bases, with 15 bases remaining between them. CDR3 coding DNA: TGTGCCAGCACCCCGGGTCCTTGGGCCGGGGAGCTGTTTTTT. Translated: CASTPGPWAGELFF.

This clone has just a few counts. The chain is built from TRBV29-1 and TRBJ2-1; 9 positions agree with TRBD2. Germline-derived CDR1 and CDR2 are SQVTM and ANQGSEA. The CDR3 sequence is 14 residues long. Losses at the gene ends were 3 bases for V and 10 bases for J; bases not matched to a gene: 10. The CDR3 loop reads CSVEASGDSGEQFF. The CDR3 bases are TGCAGCGTTGAGGCTAGCGGGGACTCAGGGGAGCAGTTCTTC.

The V gene is TRBV6-6, the J gene TRBJ2-5, with D unresolved. CDR1 MNHNY and CDR2 SVGAGI come from the germline V gene (reference sequence). The CDR3 extends over 14 amino acids. Trimming shortened V by 3 bases and J by 1 base, and 9 bases separated the two germline ends. CDR3 coding DNA: TGTGCCAGCAGTTATCGTGGAATCCAAGAGACCCAGTACTTC. Encoded protein: CASSYRGIQETQYF.

This clone was found a few times. The chain couples TRBV15 to TRBJ2-7, with D uncertain. This CDR3 comprises 13 residues. Germline CDR1 reads LNHNV; CDR2 reads YYDKDF (reference sequence). The ends were cut back, 1 base at V and 6 bases at J, with 10 bases in the middle. As DNA, the CDR3 is TGTGCCACCAGCAGAGGGCCCGTCCGCGAGCAGTACTTC. Translation: CATSRGPVREQYF.

The chain recombines TRBV30 with TRBJ2-7; unclear D gene. The CDR3 contains 11 residues. V lost 3 bases and J 3 bases, leaving 6 bases between the germline ends. Germline V gene sequence: CDR1 GTSNPN, CDR2 SVGIG (reference sequence). CDR3 DNA sequence: TGTGCCTGGAGCGCCAACTACGAGCAGTACTTC. It is translated as CAWSANYEQYF.

This chain uses TRBV7-2 with TRBJ2-5; 8 positions agree with TRBD2. V gave up 8 bases and J gave up 1 base; unmatched junction bases: 9. Germline assignment: CDR1 SGHTA and CDR2 FQGNSA. The CDR3 covers 15 residues. CDR3 coding DNA: TGTGCCAGCCAGATTACTAGCGGCCTCCAAGAGACCCAGTACTTC. Translated: CASQITSGLQETQYF.

This chain links TRBV7-2 with TRBJ2-2; D perhaps matches TRBD2 (7 bases). V shed 2 bases and J shed 5 bases, with 12 bases lying between them. The CDR3 contains 15 residues. The germline V gene encodes CDR1 SGHTA and CDR2 FQGNSA. The CDR3 is CASSLKQGGTGELFF. In DNA, the CDR3 is TGTGCCAGCAGCTTAAAACAGGGAGGGACCGGGGAGCTGTTTTTT.

The chain has TRBV7-9 and TRBJ1-6, with D possibly being TRBD1 (6 bases). This CDR3 spans 13 amino acids. V dropped 3 bases and J dropped 10 bases, with 10 bases sitting between them. CDR1 is SEHNR, CDR2 FQNEAQ, per germline (reference sequence). The CDR3 DNA reads as TGTGCCAGCAGCTTCTCAGGGGACTCACCCCTCCACTTT. It codes for CASSFSGDSPLHF.

V and J are TRBV2 and TRBJ1-2; no firm D call. The V end was cut by 7 bases, the J end by 0 bases, with 15 bases between. CDR1 is SNHLY, CDR2 FYNNEI, per germline. The CDR3 loop spans 15 amino acids. The CDR3 region is CASKQEILSNYGYTF. Written as DNA, the CDR3 is TGTGCCAGCAAGCAGGAGATCCTATCTAACTATGGCTACACCTTC.

J is TRBJ1-2 and V is TRBV20-1; no clear D gene. The CDR3 is made up of 10 amino acids. Trimming removed 3 bases from V and 5 bases from J, with 4 bases in between. Germline V lookup: CDR1 DFQATT, CDR2 SNEGSKA (reference sequence). The CDR3 nucleotides read TGCAGTGCTAGTAGTTATGGCTACACCTTC. This translates into CSASSYGYTF.

The chain employs TRBV2 and TRBJ2-7; 8 bases map to TRBD1. Germline loops: CDR1 SNHLY, CDR2 FYNNEI. V shed 0 bases, J shed 3 bases, and the junction held 7 bases outside the gene matches. The CDR3 consists of 16 residues. As DNA, the CDR3 is TGTGCCAGCAGTGAAGCACCCGCAGGGGGCGTCTACGAGCAGTACTTC. Amino acids: CASSEAPAGGVYEQYF.

This clone occurred a few times. This rearrangement joins TRBV11-1 to TRBJ2-1, with a tentative D call TRBD1 (7 bases). The CDR3 sequence is 15 residues long. The germline CDR1 and CDR2 sequences are SGHAT and FQDESV (reference sequence). Trimming took 5 bases from V and 7 from J, leaving 18 bases between them. CDR3 region: CASSRGDSGGNEQFF. DNA of the CDR3: TGTGCCAGCAGCCGAGGGGACAGTGGAGGGAATGAGCAGTTCTTC.

A few counts support this clone. V is TRBV10-2 and J is TRBJ1-5; the D gene is possibly TRBD1 (6 bases). Per the germline V gene, CDR1 is WSHSY and CDR2 is SAAADI. Trimming left V 7 bases short and J 3 bases short, with 10 bases between. The CDR3 length is 13 residues. DNA of the CDR3: TGCGCCAGCACAGGACAGTTCAATCAGCCCCAGCATTTT. This sequence encodes CASTGQFNQPQHF.

V and J are TRBV21-1 and TRBJ2-3; the D segment call TRBD2 is taken from the table without a DNA check. TRBV21-1 is described as a pseudogene. The CDR3 length is 15 residues. The CDR3, as DNA: TGTGCCAGCAGGCGACTAGCGGCCCTAGGGGATACGCAGTATTTT. This translates into CASRRLAALGDTQYF.

In this sample, this clone turned up once. V and J are TRBV29-1 and TRBJ2-3, with 8 positions matching TRBD2. This CDR3 is built from 14 residues. Germline trimming cut 4 bases from V and 3 bases from J; bases unmatched to any gene: 6. Germline CDR1 SQVTM, CDR2 ANQGSEA. The CDR3 loop reads CSVGSGTRTDTQYF. The CDR3 DNA follows: TGCAGCGTTGGCTCCGGGACTAGAACAGATACGCAGTATTTT.

This clone came up a few times. The V and J genes are TRBV5-1 and TRBJ2-7, with D hard to call. CDR1 and CDR2 from the germline V gene are SGHRS and YFSETQ. The CDR3 consists of 11 residues. Trimming pared 4 bases from V and 7 bases from J, leaving 9 bases between. CDR3: CASSQEREQYF. The CDR3 DNA reads TGCGCCAGCAGCCAGGAGAGGGAGCAGTACTTC. The full variable domain, with the rest looked up from reference TRBV5-1 and TRBJ2-7, is KAGVTQTPRYLIKTRGQQVTLSCSPISGHRSVSWYQQTPGQGLQFLFEYFSETQRNKGNFPGRFSGRQFSNSRSEMNVSTLELGDSALYLCASSQEREQYFGPGTRLTVT.